The 10 T cell receptor beta chains reported below all come from one sample, sequenced in a study of a mutant IDH1 vaccine in newly diagnosed glioma. Time point in this sample: baseline, week 1 (first vaccination visit). The sample's treatment: pre-vaccination baseline after standard-of-care therapy. The data were produced by immunoSEQ multiplex PCR, yet TCRdb's version contains in-frame clones alone and is incomplete. Here the sample spans about 70,000 clones, 83% being singletons. This sample comprised peripheral blood mononuclear cells (PBMCs), obtained from a glioma patient treated with radiotherapy, temozolomide or both. These receptors originate from a woman aged 18-35 years with glioma. Some clones in this sample may be carry-over from other donors' samples.

There are a few counts of this clone. The chain carries TRBV2 and TRBJ1-4, with D maybe TRBD1 (6 bases). V lost 6 bases, J lost 4 bases, and 12 bases lay in between. CDR1 is SNHLY, CDR2 FYNNEI, per germline. This CDR3 region has 14 residues. This CDR3 reads CASRLDSHNEKLFF. CDR3 nucleotides: TGTGCCAGCAGATTGGACAGCCATAATGAAAAACTGTTTTTT.

This clone has a single count. The V call is TRBV6-1, the J call TRBJ2-2; no clear D. Germline V lookup: CDR1 MNHNS, CDR2 SASEGT. Trimming pared 2 bases from V and 0 bases from J, leaving 10 bases between. The CDR3 extends over 16 amino acids. As DNA, the CDR3 is TGTGCCAGCAGTGAACGACCGTTAGCGAACACCGGGGAGCTGTTTTTT. It translates to CASSERPLANTGELFF.

The table lists this clone with a few counts. This sequence joins TRBV15 and TRBJ1-1; no reliable D call. The CDR3 totals 15 residues. V was clipped by 0 bases and J by 1 base, with 9 bases between them. CDR1 is LNHNV, CDR2 YYDKDF, per germline (reference sequence). The CDR3 loop is CATSRDMRANTEAFF. The CDR3 region has the DNA TGTGCCACCAGCAGAGATATGCGGGCGAACACTGAAGCTTTCTTT.

This clone was found a few times. V gene TRBV5-1 combines with J gene TRBJ1-1; D uncertain. This CDR3 has 13 residues. The germline gives CDR1 SGHRS, CDR2 YFSETQ. With 9 bases removed from V and 4 bases from J, the gap between germline ends came to 16 bases. The DNA for the CDR3 is TGCGCCACCGGCCCCACCCCCGGCACTGAAGCTTTCTTT. It yields the protein CATGPTPGTEAFF.

V and J are TRBV4-1 and TRBJ2-3; D perhaps matches TRBD2 (6 bases). V lost 4 bases and J 6 bases, leaving 14 bases between the germline ends. There are 14 residues in the CDR3. Germline CDR1 MGHRA, CDR2 YSYEKL. CDR3 bases: TGCGCCAGCAGCCCGCTCGCCCGGGGGGATACGCAGTATTTT. It translates to CASSPLARGDTQYF.

This rearrangement joins TRBV7-9 to TRBJ2-5; 7 positions match TRBD2. The CDR3 runs 16 residues. V was clipped by 2 bases and J by 4 bases; unmatched bases: 10. CDR1 is SEHNR and CDR2 is FQNEAQ in the germline V gene (reference sequence). CDR3 loop: CASSLWGRGTPETQYF. For the CDR3, the DNA is TGTGCCAGCAGCTTATGGGGGAGGGGAACTCCAGAGACCCAGTACTTC.

The V and J genes are TRBV7-9 and TRBJ1-4; unclear D gene. This CDR3 region has 13 residues. Per the germline V gene, CDR1 is SEHNR and CDR2 is FQNEAQ (reference sequence). V was clipped by 2 bases and J by 5 bases, with 6 bases between them. CDR3 loop: CASSLLGNEKLFF. The CDR3 DNA follows: TGTGCCAGCAGCTTACTAGGGAATGAAAAACTGTTTTTT.

The genes are TRBV9 and TRBJ2-3; 8 bases line up with TRBD1. This CDR3 has 17 amino acids. Losses at the gene ends were 0 bases for V and 1 base for J; bases not matched to a gene: 7. Germline V gene lookup returns CDR1 SGDLS and CDR2 YYNGEE. DNA of the CDR3: TGTGCCAGCAGCGTAGCTACAGGGGGGCGGGGCACAGATACGCAGTATTTT. Protein: CASSVATGGRGTDTQYF.

J is TRBJ1-2 and V is TRBV10-3; tentatively, D is TRBD1 (5 bases). Germline loops: CDR1 ENHRY, CDR2 SYGVKD. This CDR3 is 15 amino acids long. Trimming stripped 4 bases from V and 3 bases from J, with 15 bases between. The CDR3 bases are TGTGCCATCAGTGCGATCCGGGACGGCGACTATGGCTACACCTTC. Encoded protein: CAISAIRDGDYGYTF.

The rearrangement links TRBV7-9 to TRBJ1-4, with D maybe TRBD1 (6 bases). Between the trimmed V and J ends, which lost 1 base and 5 bases, there was a span of 11 bases. The V gene's germline CDR1 is SEHNR and CDR2 FQNEAQ (reference sequence). The CDR3 has 15 residues. CDR3 DNA sequence: TGTGCCAGCAGCTTAGGACAGGCGAACAATGAAAAACTGTTTTTT. As protein: CASSLGQANNEKLFF. The full variable domain, in which reference TRBV7-9 and TRBJ1-4 provide the parts outside the CDR3, is DTGVSQNPRHKITKRGQNVTFRCDPISEHNRLYWYRQTLGQGPEFLTYFQNEAQLEKSRLLSDRFSAERPKGSFSTLEIQRTEQGDSAMYLCASSLGQANNEKLFFGSGTQLSVL.